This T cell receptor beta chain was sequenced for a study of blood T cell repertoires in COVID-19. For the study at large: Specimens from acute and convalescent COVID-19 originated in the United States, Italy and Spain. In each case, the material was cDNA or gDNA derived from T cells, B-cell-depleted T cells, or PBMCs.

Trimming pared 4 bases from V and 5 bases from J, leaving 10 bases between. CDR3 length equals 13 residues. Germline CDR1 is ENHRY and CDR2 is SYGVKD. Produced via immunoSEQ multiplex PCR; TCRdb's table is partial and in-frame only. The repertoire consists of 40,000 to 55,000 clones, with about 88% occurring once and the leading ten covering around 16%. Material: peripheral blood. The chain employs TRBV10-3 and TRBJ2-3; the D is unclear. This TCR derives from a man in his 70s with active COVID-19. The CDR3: CAISAEILDTQYF. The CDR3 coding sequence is TGTGCCATCAGTGCCGAGATCCTAGATACGCAGTATTTT.